This entry features one T cell receptor beta chain sequence. What it recognizes is unknown. V shed 3 bases, J shed 1 base, and the junction held 6 bases outside the gene matches. Germline values: CDR1 DFQATT, CDR2 SNEGSKA (reference sequence). The CDR3 has 15 amino acids. With constant-segment primers, 5'RACE yielded cDNA libraries of TCR alpha and TCR beta that carried sample barcodes and UMIs. TCRdb redid the calling of the 5' RACE reads with MiXCR, one entry per CDR3 protein. The sample has roughly 190,000 distinct CDR3 sequences, approximately 20% seen once; the top ten hold 2.4%. This entry is derived from a study of T-cell memory formation after mild COVID-19. Study-wide points: Contracting CD4+ clones were located mainly in CM and EM, and CD8+ clones in EMRA. Clonal second-wave expansions that peaked on day 37 had unconfirmed SARS-CoV-2 specificity. That cross-reactive memory joined was suggested by some responding clones appearing in pre-infection memory.

J is TRBJ2-4 and V is TRBV20-1; TRBD2 matches at 7 bases. The origin of this receptor is an adult woman who had mild COVID-19 (a few samples of this study predate the infection). Cell type and time point are not known. The sequenced sample consisted of PBMCs or a T cell subset sorted from them (not recorded which). CDR3 loop: CSARREGAAKNIQYF. The CDR3 coding sequence is TGCAGTGCTAGGAGGGAGGGCGCGGCCAAAAACATTCAGTACTTC.